The 24 T cell receptor beta chains reported below all come from one sample, sequenced in a study of cytomegalovirus exposure and HLA in healthy donors. Primers included in the PCR were 60 Vbeta and 13 Jbeta primers. Sequencing was performed with immunoSEQ multiplex PCR; in TCRdb, only in-frame clones are kept and a portion is missing. The sample contains under 200,000 clones, around four fifths of which appear only once. Sample: PBMCs. The source of these receptors is a woman in her thirties in good health and CMV-seronegative.

The V gene is TRBV5-6, the J gene TRBJ1-4, with 8 positions matching TRBD1. Trimming took 0 bases from V and 0 from J; bases not matched to a gene: 7. CDR1 is SGHDT and CDR2 is YYEEEE in the germline V gene. The CDR3 spans 18 residues. The CDR3: CASSLAGGLFATNEKLFF. The DNA for the CDR3 is TGTGCCAGCAGCTTGGCAGGGGGCCTTTTTGCAACTAATGAAAAACTGTTTTTT. Drawing the rest from reference TRBV5-6 and TRBJ1-4, the complete variable domain is DAGVTQSPTHLIKTRGQQVTLRCSPKSGHDTVSWYQQALGQGPQFIFQYYEEEERQRGNFPDRFSGHQFPNYSSELNVNALLLGDSALYLCASSLAGGLFATNEKLFFGSGTQLSVL.

This clone was seen just once. The rearrangement links TRBV5-8 to TRBJ2-7; a possible D gene is TRBD2 (6 bases). The germline CDR1 and CDR2 sequences are SGHTS and YDEGEE. V lost 2 bases to trimming and J lost 3 bases, with 12 bases between them. The CDR3 consists of 14 residues. The CDR3 protein is CASSFGDFDYEQYF. The CDR3 DNA is TGTGCCAGCAGCTTTGGGGACTTTGACTACGAGCAGTACTTC.

This clone was found a few times. The chain couples TRBV25-1 to TRBJ2-7, with 8 bases identical to TRBD2. In germline, CDR1 is MGHDK, CDR2 SYGVNS. With V trimmed by 3 bases and J by 5 bases, 12 bases remained unmatched. The CDR3 contains 16 residues. In DNA, the CDR3 is TGTGCCAGCAGTGACAGAAAGAGGATAGCGGGGAACGAGCAGTACTTC. Its protein is CASSDRKRIAGNEQYF.

The rearrangement joins TRBV5-1 to TRBJ1-1, with 8 positions matching TRBD1. This CDR3 spans 14 amino acids. With 1 base clipped from V and 3 bases from J, the junction kept 2 bases outside the gene matches. CDR1 is SGHRS, CDR2 YFSETQ, per germline. The CDR3 reads CASSLTGGDTEAFF. CDR3 nucleotides: TGCGCCAGCAGCTTGACAGGGGGAGACACTGAAGCTTTCTTT. Filled out from reference TRBV5-1 and TRBJ1-1, the complete variable domain reads KAGVTQTPRYLIKTRGQQVTLSCSPISGHRSVSWYQQTPGQGLQFLFEYFSETQRNKGNFPGRFSGRQFSNSRSEMNVSTLELGDSALYLCASSLTGGDTEAFFGQGTRLTVV.

This clone has only a few counts. V is TRBV29-1 and J is TRBJ2-1; 9 positions agree with TRBD2. Trimming took 7 bases from V and 6 from J; bases not matched to a gene: 13. This CDR3 is 15 amino acids long. CDR1 and CDR2 (germline): SQVTM, ANQGSEA. For the CDR3, the DNA is TGCAGCGCCCTCACCGGGACTAGCAGTCGCAATGAGCAGTTCTTC. Translated, it gives CSALTGTSSRNEQFF.

The CDR3 sequence: CASSFQGVTEAFF. CDR3 coding DNA: TGTGCCAGCAGTTTTCAGGGGGTAACTGAAGCTTTCTTT. The chain uses TRBV2 and TRBJ1-1; 7 bases fit TRBD1. The CDR3 contains 13 residues. Germline CDR1 is SNHLY and CDR2 is FYNNEI. Losses at the gene ends were 5 bases for V and 5 bases for J; bases not matched to a gene: 5.

The chain recombines TRBV19 with TRBJ1-1; tentative D call: TRBD1 (6 bases). CDR1 and CDR2 from the germline V gene are LNHDA and SQIVND (reference sequence). Between the trimmed V and J ends, which lost 4 bases and 4 bases, there was a span of 16 bases. This CDR3 comprises 15 residues. CDR3 in DNA: TGTGCCAGTAGTAAGTCGGGGGGGCGGGTCACTGAAGCTTTCTTT. This sequence encodes CASSKSGGRVTEAFF.

This chain links TRBV6-1 with TRBJ2-7; 7 bases align to TRBD2. The CDR3 is 15 amino acids. After removal of 10 bases from V and 1 base from J, the junction contained 13 bases not matched to a gene. Germline V CDR1 and CDR2: MNHNS, SASEGT. CDR3 DNA sequence: TGTGCCACAAGAGACGGGGGGAGTTATTCCTACGAGCAGTACTTC. Translation: CATRDGGSYSYEQYF.

The genes are TRBV5-1 and TRBJ1-1; 8 nucleotides agree with TRBD1. In germline, CDR1 is SGHRS, CDR2 YFSETQ. CDR3 length: 16 residues. Trimming cost V 2 bases and J 1 base; bases outside gene matches: 7. CDR3 amino acids: CASSLNQGASNTEAFF. CDR3 DNA: TGCGCCAGCAGCTTAAACCAGGGGGCGTCGAACACTGAAGCTTTCTTT.

The chain has TRBV5-1 and TRBJ2-5, with 7 bases lining up with TRBD1. Germline trimming cut 3 bases from V and 5 bases from J; bases unmatched to any gene: 7. The V gene's germline CDR1 is SGHRS and CDR2 YFSETQ. CDR3 size: 14 residues. This CDR3 is CASSSTGVGETQYF. Here the CDR3 DNA reads TGCGCCAGCAGCTCCACAGGGGTAGGGGAGACCCAGTACTTC. The full variable domain, rest sourced from reference TRBV5-1 and TRBJ2-5, is KAGVTQTPRYLIKTRGQQVTLSCSPISGHRSVSWYQQTPGQGLQFLFEYFSETQRNKGNFPGRFSGRQFSNSRSEMNVSTLELGDSALYLCASSSTGVGETQYFGPGTRLLVL.

This chain links TRBV27 with TRBJ2-2; 7 bases fit TRBD1. The CDR3 is 16 residues long. V gave up 5 bases and J gave up 0 bases; unmatched junction bases: 6. Germline-derived CDR1 and CDR2 are MNHEY and SMNVEV (reference sequence). The CDR3 DNA follows: TGTGCCAGCAGTCCATCAGGGGGTTCGAACACCGGGGAGCTGTTTTTT. Protein product: CASSPSGGSNTGELFF.

This chain uses TRBV30 with TRBJ1-1; the D is unclear. CDR3 length equals 13 residues. Germline CDR1 GTSNPN, CDR2 SVGIG (reference sequence). The V gene lost 4 bases and the J gene lost 3 bases, with 12 bases spanning the gap. The CDR3 DNA sequence: TGTGCCTGGACCGTGGAGTCGGACACTGAAGCTTTCTTT. Amino acids: CAWTVESDTEAFF.

The chain is built from TRBV10-3 and TRBJ1-1; 9 bases agree with TRBD1. V trimming: 10 bases; J trimming: 4 bases; junction bases outside the gene matches: 16. Looked up from germline, CDR1 is ENHRY and CDR2 is SYGVKD. CDR3 length equals 16 residues. The CDR3 region has the DNA TGTGCCACCGGAAGGTCGGGACAGGGAGGGATCACTGAAGCTTTCTTT. Encoded protein: CATGRSGQGGITEAFF.

The V and J genes are TRBV5-1 and TRBJ2-2; D gene unclear. Trimming removed 1 base at V and 0 bases at J, with 7 bases between. The V gene's germline CDR1 is SGHRS and CDR2 YFSETQ. The CDR3 sequence is 15 residues long. The CDR3, as DNA: TGCGCCAGCAGCTTGCAACAGCCGAACACCGGGGAGCTGTTTTTT. It encodes CASSLQQPNTGELFF.

Concerning this clone: The sample holds other DNA sequences that translate to the same CDR3. The chain joins TRBV4-1 to TRBJ2-3; 12 positions agree with TRBD2. Germline CDR1 and CDR2: MGHRA and YSYEKL. V lost 0 bases to trimming and J lost 8 bases; unmatched junction nucleotides: 3. CDR3 length: 15 residues. CDR3 in amino acids: CASSQDLAGGRTQYF. The CDR3 bases are TGCGCCAGCAGCCAAGATCTAGCGGGGGGGCGTACGCAGTATTTT.

The chain uses TRBV19 and TRBJ2-7; tentatively, D is TRBD1 (5 bases). Looked up from germline, CDR1 is LNHDA and CDR2 is SQIVND (reference sequence). The CDR3 consists of 12 residues. The V and J ends lost 5 bases and 5 bases respectively, with 10 bases between them. This chain's CDR3 is CASSPGLDEQYF. The CDR3 nucleotides read TGTGCCAGTAGTCCAGGGCTGGACGAGCAGTACTTC. Filled out from reference TRBV19 and TRBJ2-7, the complete variable domain reads DGGITQSPKYLFRKEGQNVTLSCEQNLNHDAMYWYRQDPGQGLRLIYYSQIVNDFQKGDIAEGYSVSREKKESFPLTVTSAQKNPTAFYLCASSPGLDEQYFGPGTRLTVT.

The chain is built from TRBV19 and TRBJ1-3; D is perhaps TRBD1 (5 bases). Between the trimmed V and J ends, which lost 5 bases and 0 bases, there was a span of 11 bases. The CDR3 has 15 residues. Germline loops: CDR1 LNHDA, CDR2 SQIVND (reference sequence). CDR3 amino acids: CASSEPTASGNTIYF. The CDR3 coding sequence is TGTGCCAGTAGTGAACCGACAGCCTCTGGAAACACCATATATTTT. The whole variable domain, filled in from reference TRBV19 and TRBJ1-3, reads DGGITQSPKYLFRKEGQNVTLSCEQNLNHDAMYWYRQDPGQGLRLIYYSQIVNDFQKGDIAEGYSVSREKKESFPLTVTSAQKNPTAFYLCASSEPTASGNTIYFGEGSWLTVV.

This clone was counted a single time. The chain links TRBV5-1 to TRBJ1-4; 9 bases line up with TRBD1. The CDR3 extends over 14 amino acids. In germline, CDR1 is SGHRS, CDR2 YFSETQ. Trimming took 0 bases from V and 7 from J; bases not matched to a gene: 1. The CDR3 here is CASSLEGQGEKLFF. As DNA, the CDR3 is TGCGCCAGCAGCTTGGAGGGACAGGGTGAAAAACTGTTTTTT.

J is TRBJ1-4 and V is TRBV5-6; D not resolved. The germline V gene has CDR1 SGHDT and CDR2 YYEEEE. With 0 bases removed from V and 5 bases from J, the gap between germline ends came to 11 bases. The CDR3 covers 15 residues. The CDR3 sequence: CASSLGRGRNEKLFF. The CDR3 DNA follows: TGTGCCAGCAGCTTGGGACGGGGTAGGAATGAAAAACTGTTTTTT.

The gene calls are TRBV5-4 and TRBJ2-7, with 10 bases that match TRBD2. This CDR3 comprises 15 residues. CDR1 is SGHNT, CDR2 YYREEE, per germline (reference sequence). V dropped 4 bases and J dropped 0; count of bases not matched to a gene: 4. The CDR3 DNA follows: TGTGCCAGCAGCCACCCTAGCGGGGGCTCCTACGAGCAGTACTTC. This sequence encodes CASSHPSGGSYEQYF.

V and J are TRBV13 and TRBJ2-7, with unresolved D. V gave up 4 bases and J gave up 4 bases, with 14 bases separating them. Germline-derived CDR1 and CDR2 are PRHDT and FYEKMQ (reference sequence). This CDR3 comprises 14 residues. The DNA for the CDR3 is TGTGCCAGCAGCTCGACCCGGAGAGAGTACGAGCAGTACTTC. It encodes CASSSTRREYEQYF. The full variable domain, with the rest looked up from reference TRBV13 and TRBJ2-7, is AAGVIQSPRHLIKEKRETATLKCYPIPRHDTVYWYQQGPGQDPQFLISFYEKMQSDKGSIPDRFSAQQFSDYHSELNMSSLELGDSALYFCASSSTRREYEQYFGPGTRLTVT.

The genes are TRBV2 and TRBJ2-4; perhaps TRBD1 as D (6 bases). The CDR3 runs to 14 residues. The germline V and J ends were trimmed by 2 bases and 3 bases, with 8 bases remaining between them. The V gene's germline CDR1 is SNHLY and CDR2 FYNNEI. The CDR3 spells CASSEQGSKNIQYF. The CDR3 DNA reads as TGTGCCAGCAGTGAACAGGGGAGCAAAAACATTCAGTACTTC.

The chain recombines TRBV15 with TRBJ2-1, with 7 bases aligning to TRBD2. V dropped 0 bases and J dropped 5; count of bases not matched to a gene: 16. Germline lookup yields CDR1 LNHNV and CDR2 YYDKDF (reference sequence). This CDR3 contains 19 residues. CDR3 in DNA: TGTGCCACCAGCAGAGATGGCCTTCTTAGCGGGCGTACTCACAATGAGCAGTTCTTC. This gives the protein CATSRDGLLSGRTHNEQFF. The full variable domain, completed using reference TRBV15 and TRBJ2-1, is DAMVIQNPRYQVTQFGKPVTLSCSQTLNHNVMYWYQQKSSQAPKLLFHYYDKDFNNEADTPDNFQSRRPNTSFCFLDIRSPGLGDTAMYLCATSRDGLLSGRTHNEQFFGPGTRLTVL.

The J gene is TRBJ1-1, the V gene TRBV9, with 10 positions matching TRBD1. Unmatched junction bases numbered 5, after V lost 1 base and J lost 5 bases. Germline V lookup: CDR1 SGDLS, CDR2 YYNGEE. The CDR3 spans 15 residues. DNA of the CDR3: TGTGCCAGCAGCGTATCGACAGGGGGCGGTACTGAAGCTTTCTTT. This codes for CASSVSTGGGTEAFF.